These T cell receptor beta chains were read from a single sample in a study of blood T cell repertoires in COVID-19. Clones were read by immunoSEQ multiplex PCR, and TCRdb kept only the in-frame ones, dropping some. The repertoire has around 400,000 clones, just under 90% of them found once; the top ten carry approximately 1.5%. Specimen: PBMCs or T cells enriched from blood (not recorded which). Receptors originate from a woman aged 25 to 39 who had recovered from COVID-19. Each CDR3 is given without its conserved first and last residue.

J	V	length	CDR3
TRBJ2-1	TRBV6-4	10	ASRRKYNEQF
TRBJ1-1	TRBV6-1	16	ASSDQGREFWRNTEAF
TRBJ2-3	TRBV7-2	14	ASSLNGGQTLDTQY
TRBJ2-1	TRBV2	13	ASSDGQGVENEQF
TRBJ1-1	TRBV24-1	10	ATSDLGGKAF
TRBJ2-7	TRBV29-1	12	SVEVRRGRNEQY
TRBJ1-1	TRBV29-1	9	SGQGAAEAF
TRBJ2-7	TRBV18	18	ASSSLAGGVSEGARYEQY
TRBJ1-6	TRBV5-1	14	ASSAGTGPYNSPLH
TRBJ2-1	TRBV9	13	ASSVVAGGQREQF
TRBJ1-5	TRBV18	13	ASSGGQGLNQPQH
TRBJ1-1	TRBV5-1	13	ASSRTFGGGTEAF
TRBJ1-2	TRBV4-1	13	ASSHSQGLYYGYT
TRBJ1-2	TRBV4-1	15	ASSQDFDRILNYGYT
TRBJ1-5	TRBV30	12	AWSADRVGQPQH
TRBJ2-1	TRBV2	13	ASSDTSGRAHEQF
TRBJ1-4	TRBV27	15	ASSQDRAGATNEKLF
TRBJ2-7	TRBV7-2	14	ASSPDLEGAPYEQY
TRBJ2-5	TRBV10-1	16	AILYLEDERDLQETQY
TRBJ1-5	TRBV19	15	ASSIISPIGQHQPQH
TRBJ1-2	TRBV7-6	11	ASSRDRGYGYT
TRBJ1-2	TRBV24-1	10	ATSSHRGSYT
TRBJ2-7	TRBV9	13	ASSVGNSGGYEQY